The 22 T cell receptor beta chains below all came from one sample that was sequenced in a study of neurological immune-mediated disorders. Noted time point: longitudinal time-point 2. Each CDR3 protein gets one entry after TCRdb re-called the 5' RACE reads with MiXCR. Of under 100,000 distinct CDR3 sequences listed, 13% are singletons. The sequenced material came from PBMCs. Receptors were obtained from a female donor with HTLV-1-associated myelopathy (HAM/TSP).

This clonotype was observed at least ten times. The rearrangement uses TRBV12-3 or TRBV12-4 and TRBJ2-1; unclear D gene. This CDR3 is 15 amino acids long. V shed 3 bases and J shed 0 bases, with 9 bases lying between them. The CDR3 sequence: CASSLGSASYNEQFF. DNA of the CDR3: TGTGCCAGCAGTTTGGGAAGCGCCTCCTACAATGAGCAGTTCTTC.

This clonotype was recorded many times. The CDR3 sequence is CASSYRGGPGEQYF. DNA for the CDR3: TGTGCCAGCAGTTACCGAGGTGGGCCGGGGGAGCAGTACTTC. The chain recombines TRBV27 with TRBJ2-7; the D gene is possibly TRBD2 (5 bases). The ends were cut back, 4 bases at V and 7 bases at J, with 17 bases in the middle. The germline CDR1 and CDR2 sequences are MNHEY and SMNVEV (reference sequence). This CDR3 region has 14 residues.

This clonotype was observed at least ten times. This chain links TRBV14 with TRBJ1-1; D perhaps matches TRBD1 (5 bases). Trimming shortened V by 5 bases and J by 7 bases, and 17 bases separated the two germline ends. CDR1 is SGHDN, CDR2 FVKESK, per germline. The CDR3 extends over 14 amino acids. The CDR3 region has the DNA TGTGCCAGCAGCTTTGCGGGGCGTCTCCTTGAAGCTTTCTTT. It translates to CASSFAGRLLEAFF.

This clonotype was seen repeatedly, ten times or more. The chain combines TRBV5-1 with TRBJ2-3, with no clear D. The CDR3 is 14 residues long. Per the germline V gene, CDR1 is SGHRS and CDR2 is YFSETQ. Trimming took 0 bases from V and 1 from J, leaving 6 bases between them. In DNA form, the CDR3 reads TGCGCCAGCAGCTTGGAGGTGGGCACAGATACGCAGTATTTT. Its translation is CASSLEVGTDTQYF.

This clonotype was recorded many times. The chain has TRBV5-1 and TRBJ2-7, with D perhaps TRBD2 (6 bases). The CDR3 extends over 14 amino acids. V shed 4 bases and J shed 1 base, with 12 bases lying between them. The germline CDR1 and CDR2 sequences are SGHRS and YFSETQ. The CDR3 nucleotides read TGCGCCAGCAGCCTTAGCGGCAATTCCTACGAGCAGTACTTC. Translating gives CASSLSGNSYEQYF.

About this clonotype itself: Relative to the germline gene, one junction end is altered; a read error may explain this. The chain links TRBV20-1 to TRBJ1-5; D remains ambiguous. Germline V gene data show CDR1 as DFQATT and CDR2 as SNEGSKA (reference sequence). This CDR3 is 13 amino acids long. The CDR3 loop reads CSAIGFGNQPQHF. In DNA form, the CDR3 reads TGCAGTGCTATCGGTTTTGGCAATCAACCCCAGCATTTT.

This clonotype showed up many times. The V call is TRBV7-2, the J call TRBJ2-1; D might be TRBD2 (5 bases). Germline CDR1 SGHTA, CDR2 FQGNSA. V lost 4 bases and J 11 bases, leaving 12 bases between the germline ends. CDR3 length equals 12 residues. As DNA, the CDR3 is TGTGCCAGCAGCTCGGACTCCCCTAAGCAGTTCTTC. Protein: CASSSDSPKQFF.

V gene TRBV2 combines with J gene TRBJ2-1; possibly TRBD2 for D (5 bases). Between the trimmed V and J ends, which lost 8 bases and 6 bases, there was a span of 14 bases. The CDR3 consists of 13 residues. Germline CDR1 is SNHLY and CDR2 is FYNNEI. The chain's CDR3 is CASAAARINEQFF. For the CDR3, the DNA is TGTGCCAGCGCAGCGGCACGCATCAATGAGCAGTTCTTC.

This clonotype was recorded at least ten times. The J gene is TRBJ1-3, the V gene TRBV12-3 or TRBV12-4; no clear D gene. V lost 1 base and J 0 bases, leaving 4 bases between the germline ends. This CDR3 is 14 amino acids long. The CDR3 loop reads CASSLGGSGNTIYF. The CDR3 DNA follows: TGTGCCAGCAGTTTAGGGGGCTCTGGAAACACCATATATTTT.

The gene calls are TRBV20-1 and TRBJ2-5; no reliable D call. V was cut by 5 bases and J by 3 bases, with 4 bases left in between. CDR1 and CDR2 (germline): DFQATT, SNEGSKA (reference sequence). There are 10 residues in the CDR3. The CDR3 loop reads CSAPKETQYF. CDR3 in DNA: TGCAGTGCTCCGAAAGAGACCCAGTACTTC.

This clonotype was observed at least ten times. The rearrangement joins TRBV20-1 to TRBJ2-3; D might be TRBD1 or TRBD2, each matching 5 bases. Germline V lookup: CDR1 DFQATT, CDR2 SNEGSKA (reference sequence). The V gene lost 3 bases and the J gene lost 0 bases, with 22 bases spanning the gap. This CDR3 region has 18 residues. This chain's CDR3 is CSASRGGTLGTSTDTQYF. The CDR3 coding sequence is TGCAGTGCTAGTCGGGGCGGAACTCTCGGCACTAGCACAGATACGCAGTATTTT.

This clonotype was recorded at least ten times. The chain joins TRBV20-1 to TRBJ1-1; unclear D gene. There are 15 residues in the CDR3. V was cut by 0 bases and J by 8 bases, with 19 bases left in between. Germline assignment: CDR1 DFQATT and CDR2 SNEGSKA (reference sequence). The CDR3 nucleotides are TGCAGTGCTAGAGATAGGGCTTTACCGACGAGAGAAGCTTTCTTT. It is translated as CSARDRALPTREAFF.

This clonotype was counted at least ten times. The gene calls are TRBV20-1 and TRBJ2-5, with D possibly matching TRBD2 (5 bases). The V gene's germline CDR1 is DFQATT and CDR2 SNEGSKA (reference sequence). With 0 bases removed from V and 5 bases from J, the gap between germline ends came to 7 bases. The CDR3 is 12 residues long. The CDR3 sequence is CSAREGVETQYF. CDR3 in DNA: TGCAGTGCTAGAGAGGGAGTCGAGACCCAGTACTTC.

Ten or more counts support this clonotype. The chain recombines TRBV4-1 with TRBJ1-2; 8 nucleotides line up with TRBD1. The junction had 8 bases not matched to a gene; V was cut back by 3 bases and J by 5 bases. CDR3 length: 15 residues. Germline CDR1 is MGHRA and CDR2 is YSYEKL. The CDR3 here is CASSQRQGSWYGYTF. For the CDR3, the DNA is TGCGCCAGCAGCCAGCGACAGGGGAGTTGGTATGGCTACACCTTC.

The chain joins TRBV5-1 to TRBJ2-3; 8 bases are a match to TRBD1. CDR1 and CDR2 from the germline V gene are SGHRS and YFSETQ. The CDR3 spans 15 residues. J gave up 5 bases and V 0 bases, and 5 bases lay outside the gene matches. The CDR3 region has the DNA TGCGCCAGCAGCTTGGCAACAGGGGGGAGAGATACGCAGTATTTT. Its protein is CASSLATGGRDTQYF.

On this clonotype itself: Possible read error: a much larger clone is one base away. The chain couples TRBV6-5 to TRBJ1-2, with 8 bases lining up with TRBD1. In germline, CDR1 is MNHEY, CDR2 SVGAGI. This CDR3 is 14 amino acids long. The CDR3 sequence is CVSSFATGDYGYTF. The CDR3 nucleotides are TGTGTCAGCAGTTTCGCGACAGGGGACTATGGCTACACCTTC.

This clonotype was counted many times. The CDR3 region is CSAPFFGGASTGELFF. CDR3 nucleotides: TGCAGTGCTCCCTTTTTCGGGGGGGCGAGCACCGGGGAGCTGTTTTTT. V usage is TRBV20-1 and J usage is TRBJ2-2, with TRBD2 identical over 8 bases. The V and J ends lost 5 bases and 4 bases, in that order; junction bases with no gene match: 12. This CDR3 region has 16 residues. In germline, CDR1 is DFQATT, CDR2 SNEGSKA (reference sequence).

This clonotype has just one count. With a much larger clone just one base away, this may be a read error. The CDR3 loop reads CASSHTGECPYEQYF. Here the CDR3 DNA reads TGCGCCAGCAGCCACACCGGGGAGTGCCCATACGAGCAGTACTTC. J is TRBJ2-7 and V is TRBV4-1, with D maybe TRBD2 (5 bases). Trimming shortened V by 3 bases and J by 4 bases, and 16 bases separated the two germline ends. This CDR3 contains 15 residues. Germline V gene lookup returns CDR1 MGHRA and CDR2 YSYEKL.

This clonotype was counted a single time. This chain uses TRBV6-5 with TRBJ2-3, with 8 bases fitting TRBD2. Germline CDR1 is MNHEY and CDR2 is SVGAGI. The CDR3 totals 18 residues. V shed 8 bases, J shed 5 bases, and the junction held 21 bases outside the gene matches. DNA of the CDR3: TGTGCCAGCTTTGGCTCCGGGGGGGCAGTTAGTGCGCAAGATACGCAGTATTTT. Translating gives CASFGSGGAVSAQDTQYF.

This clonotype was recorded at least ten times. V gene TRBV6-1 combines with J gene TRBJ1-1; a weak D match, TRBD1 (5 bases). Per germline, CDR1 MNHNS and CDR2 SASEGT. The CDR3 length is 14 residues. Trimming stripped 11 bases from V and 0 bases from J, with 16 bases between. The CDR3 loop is CASSPTRVNTEAFF. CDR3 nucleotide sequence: TGTGCCTCAAGCCCGACCAGGGTGAACACTGAAGCTTTCTTT.

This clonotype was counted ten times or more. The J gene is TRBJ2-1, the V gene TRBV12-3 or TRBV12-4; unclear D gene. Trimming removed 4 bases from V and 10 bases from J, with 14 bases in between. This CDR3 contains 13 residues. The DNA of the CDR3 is TGTGCCAGCAGTTCCCGACCGAGACGGGAGCAGTTCTTC. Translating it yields CASSSRPRREQFF.

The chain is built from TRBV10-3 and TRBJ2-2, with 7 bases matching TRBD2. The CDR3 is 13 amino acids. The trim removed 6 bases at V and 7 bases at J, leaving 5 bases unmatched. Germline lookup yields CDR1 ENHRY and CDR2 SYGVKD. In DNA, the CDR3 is TGTGCCATCAGGGCTAGCGGTGGCGGGGAGCTGTTTTTT. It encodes CAIRASGGGELFF.